These 31 T cell receptor beta chains came from one sample sequenced in a study of blood T cell repertoires in COVID-19. Sequencing used immunoSEQ multiplex PCR; TCRdb keeps in-frame clones, though not all of them. The sample shows just over 90,000 clones, 75% to 90% of them seen only once. Sequences were obtained from peripheral blood. The receptor source for this set is a human donor with active COVID-19. The donor label of this sample is uncertain.

This clone is a singleton in its sample. The chain carries TRBV29-1 and TRBJ2-3, with 7 bases matching TRBD2. There are 15 residues in the CDR3. The ends lost 4 bases at V and 5 bases at J; junction bases unmatched: 12. Germline CDR1 is SQVTM and CDR2 is ANQGSEA. For the CDR3, the DNA is TGCAGCGTTGTTCGGACTAGATATGAGGTAGATACGCAGTATTTT. Residues: CSVVRTRYEVDTQYF.

This chain joins TRBV20-1 and TRBJ2-1; D may be TRBD2 (6 bases). The CDR3 length is 11 residues. Trimming took 6 bases from V and 7 from J, leaving 10 bases between them. Germline V gives CDR1 DFQATT, CDR2 SNEGSKA (reference sequence). The CDR3 loop is CSAQLANEQFF. Written as DNA, the CDR3 is TGCAGTGCACAACTAGCAAATGAGCAGTTCTTC.

The chain is built from TRBV3-1 (or the pseudogene TRBV3-2) and TRBJ1-1; 7 nucleotides align to TRBD1. Unmatched junction bases numbered 6, after V lost 1 base and J lost 10 bases. CDR1 is LGHDT and CDR2 is YNNKEL in the germline V gene (reference sequence). The CDR3 is 13 amino acids. The CDR3 region is CASSQGDRVGAFF. The CDR3 bases are TGTGCCAGCAGCCAAGGAGACAGGGTTGGAGCTTTCTTT.

V and J are TRBV6-5 and TRBJ1-1; a possible D gene is TRBD1 (5 bases). The germline gives CDR1 MNHEY, CDR2 SVGAGI. The CDR3 has 13 residues. V lost 6 bases and J 0 bases, leaving 8 bases between the germline ends. CDR3 nucleotides: TGTGCCAGCAGGATGGGGCTGAACACTGAAGCTTTCTTT. This translates into CASRMGLNTEAFF.

The rearrangement joins TRBV5-4 to TRBJ1-3; tentative D call: TRBD1 (5 bases). V lost 4 bases and J 2 bases, leaving 19 bases between the germline ends. This CDR3 region has 17 residues. Germline V CDR1 and CDR2: SGHNT, YYREEE (reference sequence). CDR3 nucleotides: TGTGCCAGCAGCCCGGCGGGGGGATCTTACACTGGAAACACCATATATTTT. Protein sequence: CASSPAGGSYTGNTIYF.

In its sample, this clone was seen once. This chain links TRBV27 with TRBJ2-1; 9 nucleotides agree with TRBD1. V trimming: 5 bases; J trimming: 2 bases; junction bases outside the gene matches: 4. The CDR3 is 15 amino acids. The germline gives CDR1 MNHEY, CDR2 SMNVEV (reference sequence). DNA for the CDR3: TGTGCCAGCAGTGAGGACAGGGGTACCTACAATGAGCAGTTCTTC. Encoded protein: CASSEDRGTYNEQFF.

This clone was detected a few times. The chain is built from TRBV6-1 and TRBJ2-7; no firm D call. Germline V gene data show CDR1 as MNHNS and CDR2 as SASEGT. The CDR3 spans 13 residues. The V and J ends lost 3 bases and 0 bases respectively, with 6 bases between them. CDR3 amino acids: CASSDYNSYEQYF. Here the CDR3 DNA reads TGTGCCAGCAGTGATTACAACTCCTACGAGCAGTACTTC.

The rearrangement uses TRBV19 and TRBJ2-3; 9 nucleotides line up with TRBD2. The CDR3 sequence is 16 residues long. The V gene's germline CDR1 is LNHDA and CDR2 SQIVND (reference sequence). V gave up 4 bases and J gave up 4 bases; unmatched junction bases: 9. The CDR3 DNA is TGTGCCAGTAGTACCCTAGCGGGGTTAAACCCAGATACGCAGTATTTT. Translation: CASSTLAGLNPDTQYF. Full variable domain (outside the CDR3, taken from reference TRBV19 and TRBJ2-3): DGGITQSPKYLFRKEGQNVTLSCEQNLNHDAMYWYRQDPGQGLRLIYYSQIVNDFQKGDIAEGYSVSREKKESFPLTVTSAQKNPTAFYLCASSTLAGLNPDTQYFGPGTRLTVL.

V usage is TRBV7-9 and J usage is TRBJ1-4; D remains unclear. This CDR3 spans 16 amino acids. Germline CDR1 SEHNR, CDR2 FQNEAQ (reference sequence). V lost 5 bases, J lost 8 bases, and 21 bases lay in between. CDR3 sequence reads: CASSQLERVKQEKLFF. Written as DNA, the CDR3 is TGTGCCAGCAGCCAGCTGGAGAGGGTAAAGCAGGAAAAACTGTTTTTT.

The chain joins TRBV18 to TRBJ1-6; 8 positions agree with TRBD1. The CDR3 is made up of 15 amino acids. Germline CDR1 KGHSH, CDR2 LQKENI. V was clipped by 2 bases and J by 5 bases; unmatched bases: 2. The CDR3 coding sequence is TGTGCCAGCTCACCATCGGACAGGGATAATTCACCCCTCCACTTT. It translates to CASSPSDRDNSPLHF.

This rearrangement joins TRBV7-9 to TRBJ1-1; the D is unclear. This CDR3 has 14 amino acids. Germline assignment: CDR1 SEHNR and CDR2 FQNEAQ (reference sequence). The V gene lost 7 bases and the J gene lost 3 bases, with 15 bases spanning the gap. CDR3 loop: CASTKLSYDTEAFF. The CDR3 bases are TGTGCCAGCACCAAGCTTAGCTATGACACTGAAGCTTTCTTT.

This clone is medium-sized in the sample. V and J are TRBV5-8 and TRBJ2-7; the match to TRBD1 covers 12 bases. The length of the CDR3 is 16 residues. Germline assignment: CDR1 SGHTS and CDR2 YDEGEE. J gave up 5 bases and V 1 base, and 7 bases lay outside the gene matches. CDR3 bases: TGTGCCAGCAGCTTGTTTTCGGGACAGGGGGCCCACGAGCAGTACTTC. Protein product: CASSLFSGQGAHEQYF.

This clone has only a few counts. The V and J genes are TRBV12-5 and TRBJ1-6; 9 bases match TRBD1. This CDR3 contains 15 residues. Germline trimming cut 4 bases from V and 9 bases from J; bases unmatched to any gene: 7. Germline CDR1 LGHNT, CDR2 FRNRAP. The CDR3 region has the DNA TGTGCTAGTGGTTCAGGGACAGGGCAGTTTTCACCCCTCCACTTT. Its protein is CASGSGTGQFSPLHF. The full variable domain, its missing parts supplied by reference TRBV12-5 and TRBJ1-6, is DARVTQTPRHKVTEMGQEVTMRCQPILGHNTVFWYRQTMMQGLELLAYFRNRAPLDDSGMPKDRFSAEMPDATLATLKIQPSEPRDSAVYFCASGSGTGQFSPLHFGNGTRLTVT.

The genes are TRBV28 and TRBJ1-1, with 7 bases lining up with TRBD1. The length of the CDR3 is 16 residues. CDR1 and CDR2 from the germline V gene are MDHEN and SYDVKM. J was trimmed by 4 bases and V by 3 bases; bases with no gene match: 11. CDR3 sequence: CASSFRIESGGTEAFF. DNA for the CDR3: TGTGCCAGCAGTTTCCGAATCGAGTCAGGGGGCACTGAAGCTTTCTTT.

The chain couples TRBV6-5 to TRBJ2-2; 7 bases are a match to TRBD2. The CDR3 covers 14 residues. After removal of 7 bases from V and 4 bases from J, the junction contained 6 bases not matched to a gene. CDR1 is MNHEY, CDR2 SVGAGI, per germline. The CDR3 protein is CASTLPGGTGELFF. The CDR3 region has the DNA TGTGCCAGCACCCTCCCGGGGGGCACCGGGGAGCTGTTTTTT.

This clone came up once. The J gene is TRBJ2-2, the V gene TRBV3-1 (or the pseudogene TRBV3-2); no reliable D call. Germline V gives CDR1 LGHDT, CDR2 YNNKEL (reference sequence). The ends were cut back, 6 bases at V and 4 bases at J, with 12 bases in the middle. This CDR3 has 14 amino acids. The CDR3 DNA is TGTGCCAGCAGATTAGGCGGATCCACCGGGGAGCTGTTTTTT. As protein: CASRLGGSTGELFF.

This sequence joins TRBV5-5 and TRBJ1-5, with 7 bases fitting TRBD1. CDR1 SGHKS and CDR2 YYEKEE come from the germline V gene (reference sequence). CDR3 length: 18 residues. V was pared by 3 bases and J by 5 bases, with 17 bases of the junction left unmatched. CDR3 sequence (DNA): TGTGCCAGCAGCTCTTCCTTTACCACAGGGGTAAGGGATCAGCCCCAGCATTTT. It codes for CASSSSFTTGVRDQPQHF.

This clone was counted only a few times. The chain is built from TRBV19 and TRBJ2-2; TRBD1 agrees at 7 bases. Germline assignment: CDR1 LNHDA and CDR2 SQIVND (reference sequence). CDR3 length: 15 amino acids. V lost 6 bases to trimming and J lost 6 bases; unmatched junction nucleotides: 10. CDR3 loop: CASSPSRQGAGELFF. Here the CDR3 DNA reads TGTGCCAGTAGCCCGAGTAGACAGGGTGCCGGGGAGCTGTTTTTT.

This chain uses TRBV6-2 or TRBV6-3 with TRBJ1-1; TRBD1 might be the D (5 bases). The CDR3 spans 14 residues. Trimming left V 2 bases short and J 4 bases short, with 11 bases between. The V gene's germline CDR1 is MNHEY and CDR2 SVGEGT. The CDR3 region has the DNA TGTGCCAGCAGTTACAGAACAGGTTTCACTGAAGCTTTCTTT. It translates to CASSYRTGFTEAFF.

J is TRBJ1-2 and V is TRBV12-3 or TRBV12-4; weak D call: TRBD1 (5 bases). The CDR3 runs 13 residues. Trimming left V 1 base short and J 7 bases short, with 10 bases between. CDR3 bases: TGTGCCAGCAGTTTAGGGGGCTTCGGTGGCTACACCTTC. Translated: CASSLGGFGGYTF.

The V gene is TRBV4-2, the J gene TRBJ1-2; D not resolved. The germline gives CDR1 LGHNA, CDR2 YNFKEQ. There are 15 residues in the CDR3. Trimming removed 0 bases from V and 8 bases from J, with 16 bases in between. In DNA, the CDR3 is TGTGCCAGCAGCCAAGAAAGGAGGCCGGTCGGGGGCTACACCTTC. Translation: CASSQERRPVGGYTF.

The CDR3, as DNA: TGTGCCAGCAGTTACTCAGCCAACTATGGCTACACCTTC. It encodes CASSYSANYGYTF. The chain uses TRBV6-5 and TRBJ1-2; D gene ambiguous. The V gene's germline CDR1 is MNHEY and CDR2 SVGAGI. This CDR3 has 13 amino acids. V dropped 0 bases and J dropped 2 bases, with 4 bases sitting between them.

The rearrangement joins TRBV6-5 to TRBJ1-1, with 8 bases that match TRBD1. The V segment lost 6 bases and the J segment 10 bases; nucleotides outside the gene matches: 7. Germline V gene sequence: CDR1 MNHEY, CDR2 SVGAGI. This CDR3 has 12 residues. CDR3 region: CASSGQGMRAFF. CDR3 nucleotides: TGTGCCAGCAGCGGACAGGGAATGCGAGCTTTCTTT.

This clone was seen many times. V usage is TRBV3-1 (or the pseudogene TRBV3-2) and J usage is TRBJ1-3; D unresolved. V was cut by 1 base and J by 0 bases, with 10 bases left in between. Germline V gene data show CDR1 as LGHDT and CDR2 as YNNKEL (reference sequence). CDR3 size: 16 residues. The CDR3: CASSQAFGHSGNTIYF. CDR3 sequence (DNA): TGTGCCAGCAGCCAAGCATTTGGGCACTCTGGAAACACCATATATTTT.

This rearrangement joins TRBV6-2 or TRBV6-3 to TRBJ2-7; D may be TRBD1 (5 bases). Trimming took 2 bases from V and 5 from J, leaving 13 bases between them. The CDR3 contains 14 residues. Germline lookup yields CDR1 MNHEY and CDR2 SVGEGT. The CDR3 protein is CASSYLAWGHEQYF. CDR3 nucleotides: TGTGCCAGCAGTTACCTGGCATGGGGCCACGAGCAGTACTTC.

This clone has a handful of counts. This chain connects TRBV6-6 to TRBJ1-6; the D gene is possibly TRBD1 (5 bases). This CDR3 comprises 15 residues. Trimming removed 7 bases at V and 0 bases at J, with 10 bases between. The germline V gene encodes CDR1 MNHNY and CDR2 SVGAGI (reference sequence). CDR3 sequence: CASIKTDSYNSPLHF. DNA for the CDR3: TGTGCCAGCATTAAGACAGACTCCTATAATTCACCCCTCCACTTT.

The chain links TRBV27 to TRBJ1-5, with D possibly TRBD1 on 6 matching bases. The CDR3 spans 15 residues. Per the germline V gene, CDR1 is MNHEY and CDR2 is SMNVEV (reference sequence). V was pared by 3 bases and J by 3 bases, with 12 bases between. CDR3 bases: TGTGCCAGCAGTTTCCGCAGGGGAATCAATCAGCCCCAGCATTTT. Its protein product is CASSFRRGINQPQHF.

V usage is TRBV5-1 and J usage is TRBJ2-2; TRBD1 might be the D (5 bases). The germline V gene has CDR1 SGHRS and CDR2 YFSETQ. The ends were cut back, 4 bases at V and 3 bases at J, with 13 bases in the middle. The CDR3 has 15 residues. The CDR3 DNA is TGCGCCAGCAGCCAAGGGGTTCTGGACACCGGGGAGCTGTTTTTT. Translating gives CASSQGVLDTGELFF. Complete variable domain (other parts from reference TRBV5-1 and TRBJ2-2): KAGVTQTPRYLIKTRGQQVTLSCSPISGHRSVSWYQQTPGQGLQFLFEYFSETQRNKGNFPGRFSGRQFSNSRSEMNVSTLELGDSALYLCASSQGVLDTGELFFGEGSRLTVL.

The chain joins TRBV27 to TRBJ2-7; 10 bases are a match to TRBD1. V dropped 6 bases and J dropped 6; count of bases not matched to a gene: 14. The CDR3 sequence is 16 residues long. Germline V gives CDR1 MNHEY, CDR2 SMNVEV (reference sequence). The CDR3 spells CASSPYVGTGDSEQYF. As DNA, the CDR3 is TGTGCCAGCAGCCCCTATGTCGGGACAGGGGATTCCGAGCAGTACTTC.

The count of this clone is one. The V call is TRBV2, the J call TRBJ2-5, with TRBD2 identical over 7 bases. Germline V gene lookup returns CDR1 SNHLY and CDR2 FYNNEI. J was trimmed by 3 bases and V by 1 base; bases with no gene match: 8. The CDR3 covers 16 residues. Here the CDR3 reads CASSEVAGGGEETQYF. The CDR3 DNA follows: TGTGCCAGCAGTGAAGTGGCAGGTGGGGGGGAAGAGACCCAGTACTTC.

The chain carries TRBV19 and TRBJ2-2, with D uncertain. The length of the CDR3 is 12 residues. The V end was cut by 2 bases, the J end by 7 bases, with 5 bases between. Per germline, CDR1 LNHDA and CDR2 SQIVND (reference sequence). Written as DNA, the CDR3 is TGTGCCAGTAGTATAAGCCTCGGGGAGCTGTTTTTT. Its translation is CASSISLGELFF.